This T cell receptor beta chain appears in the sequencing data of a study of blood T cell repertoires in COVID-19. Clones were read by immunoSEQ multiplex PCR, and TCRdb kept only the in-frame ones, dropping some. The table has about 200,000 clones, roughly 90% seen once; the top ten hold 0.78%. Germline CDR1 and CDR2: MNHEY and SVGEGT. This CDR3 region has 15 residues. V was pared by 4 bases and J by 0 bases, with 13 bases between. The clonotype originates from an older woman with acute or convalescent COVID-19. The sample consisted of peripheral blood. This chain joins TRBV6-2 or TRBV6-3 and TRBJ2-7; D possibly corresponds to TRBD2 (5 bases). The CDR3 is CASSSPLGVSYEQYF. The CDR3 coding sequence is TGTGCCAGCAGTTCGCCCCTCGGGGTCTCCTACGAGCAGTACTTC.